The clone carrying this T cell receptor beta chain appeared once. The record originates from a study of shared T cell receptors in the human thymus. Method: immunoSEQ multiplex PCR; TCRdb's copy keeps in-frame clones and lacks some. There are some 640,000 clones in the sample; over 75% occur only once, and 0.0094% lies in the top ten. In addition, the sample was reused for a study of human thymus T cells.

Input material: thymocytes. This sequence was found in a boy under two years old with a congenital heart defect.

The chain's CDR3 is CASSLGAGNYNSPLHF. The CDR3 nucleotides read TGTGCCAGCAGCTTAGGTGCAGGAAACTATAATTCACCCCTCCACTTT. The chain is built from TRBV7-9 and TRBJ1-6; D is undetermined. Germline V lookup: CDR1 SEHNR, CDR2 FQNEAQ (reference sequence). The CDR3 sequence is 16 residues long. V dropped 1 base and J dropped 3 bases, with 10 bases sitting between them.